These 7 T cell receptor beta chains share one sample of origin, sequenced in a study of CD8 T cells in Susac syndrome. With random hexamers, reverse transcription was performed on roughly 0.45 to 1 ug of RNA. From the immunoSEQ multiplex PCR reads, TCRdb called clonotypes with MiXCR, one entry per CDR3 protein. The sample has around 300,000 distinct CDR3 sequences, about 90% seen once. Sequencing used CD4+ T cells from PBMCs. These receptors were taken from a human donor with multiple sclerosis.

The rearrangement joins TRBV13 to TRBJ2-1; 12 positions match TRBD2. The V gene's germline CDR1 is PRHDT and CDR2 FYEKMQ (reference sequence). V trimming: 7 bases; J trimming: 1 base; junction bases outside the gene matches: 17. The CDR3 is 20 residues long. The CDR3 coding sequence is TGTGCCAGCAACCCGAGACTAGCGGGGGCGCCACTTCTATCCTACAATGAGCAGTTCTTC. Its translation: CASNPRLAGAPLLSYNEQFF.

V gene TRBV19 combines with J gene TRBJ2-7; D ambiguous. The CDR3 loop spans 14 amino acids. In germline, CDR1 is LNHDA, CDR2 SQIVND (reference sequence). Trimming shortened V by 3 bases and J by 1 base, and 10 bases separated the two germline ends. CDR3 DNA sequence: TGTGCCAGTAGTATTGCGGCAGCTTCCTACGAGCAGTACTTC. Translated: CASSIAAASYEQYF.

V is TRBV5-1 and J is TRBJ1-5; no reliable D call. CDR1 is SGHRS and CDR2 is YFSETQ in the germline V gene. This CDR3 contains 14 residues. Trimming removed 4 bases from V and 3 bases from J, with 11 bases in between. CDR3 sequence reads: CASSPGSFNQPQHF. The CDR3 DNA follows: TGCGCCAGCAGCCCTGGGTCCTTCAATCAGCCCCAGCATTTT.

The V gene is TRBV2, the J gene TRBJ1-3; 7 bases agree with TRBD1. The germline CDR1 and CDR2 sequences are SNHLY and FYNNEI. The trim removed 6 bases at V and 5 bases at J, leaving 7 bases unmatched. This CDR3 is built from 14 residues. In DNA form, the CDR3 reads TGTGCCAGCAGGAACGAGGGGGCTCGAAACACCATATATTTT. This codes for CASRNEGARNTIYF.

The chain is built from TRBV18 and TRBJ2-3, with a tentative D call TRBD2 (5 bases). Germline V CDR1 and CDR2: KGHSH, LQKENI. The CDR3 spans 14 residues. V shed 5 bases and J shed 3 bases, with 12 bases lying between them. The CDR3 loop is CASSFGERTDTQYF. CDR3 coding DNA: TGTGCCAGCTCATTTGGGGAGAGAACAGATACGCAGTATTTT.

The rearrangement links TRBV25-1 to TRBJ1-6, with a possible D match to TRBD1 (6 bases). Deletions cut 3 bases from V and 10 bases from J, with 13 bases between. The CDR3 contains 14 residues. Germline V gene data show CDR1 as MGHDK and CDR2 as SYGVNS. CDR3: CASSDPQGNSPLHF. As DNA, the CDR3 is TGTGCCAGCAGTGACCCCCAGGGGAACTCACCCCTCCACTTT.

The CDR3 is CASSLDEIANYGYTF. The CDR3 DNA sequence: TGTGCCAGCAGTTTAGACGAAATTGCTAACTATGGCTACACCTTC. V usage is TRBV12-3 or TRBV12-4 and J usage is TRBJ1-2; no clear D. Trimming cost V 1 base and J 0 bases, with 9 bases left between them. The length of the CDR3 is 15 residues.